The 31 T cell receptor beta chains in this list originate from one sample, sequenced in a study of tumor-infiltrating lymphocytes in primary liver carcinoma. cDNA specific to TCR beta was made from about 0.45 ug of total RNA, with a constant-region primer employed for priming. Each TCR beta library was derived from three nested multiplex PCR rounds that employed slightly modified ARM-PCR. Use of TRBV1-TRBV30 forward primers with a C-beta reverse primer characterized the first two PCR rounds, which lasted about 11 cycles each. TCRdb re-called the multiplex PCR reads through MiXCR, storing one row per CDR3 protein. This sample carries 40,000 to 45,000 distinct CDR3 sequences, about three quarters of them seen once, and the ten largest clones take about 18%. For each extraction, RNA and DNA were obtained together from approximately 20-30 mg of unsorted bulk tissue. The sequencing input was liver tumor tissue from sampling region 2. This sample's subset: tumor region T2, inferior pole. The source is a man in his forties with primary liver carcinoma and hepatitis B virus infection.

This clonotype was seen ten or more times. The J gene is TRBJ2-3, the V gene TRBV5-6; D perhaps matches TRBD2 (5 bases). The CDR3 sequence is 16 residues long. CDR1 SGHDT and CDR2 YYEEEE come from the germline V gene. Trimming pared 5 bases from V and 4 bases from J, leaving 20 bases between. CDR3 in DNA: TGTGCCAGCAGATATGCCCAGAGGGTGAGGCCAGATACGCAGTATTTT. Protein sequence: CASRYAQRVRPDTQYF.

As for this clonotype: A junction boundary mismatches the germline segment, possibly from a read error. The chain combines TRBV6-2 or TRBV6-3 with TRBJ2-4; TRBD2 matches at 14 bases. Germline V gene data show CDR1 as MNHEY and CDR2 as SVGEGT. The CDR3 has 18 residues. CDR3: CASGDPGLAGVAKNIQYF. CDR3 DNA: TGTGCCAGCGGTGACCCGGGACTAGCGGGAGTCGCCAAGAACATTCAGTACTTC.

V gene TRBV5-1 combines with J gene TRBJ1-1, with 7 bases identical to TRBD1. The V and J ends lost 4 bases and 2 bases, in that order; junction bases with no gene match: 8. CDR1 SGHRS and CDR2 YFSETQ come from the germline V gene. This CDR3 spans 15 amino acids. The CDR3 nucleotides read TGCGCCAGCAGCGCCTTGACAGGGAACAACACTGAAGCTTTCTTT. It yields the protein CASSALTGNNTEAFF. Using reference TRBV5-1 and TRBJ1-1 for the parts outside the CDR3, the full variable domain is KAGVTQTPRYLIKTRGQQVTLSCSPISGHRSVSWYQQTPGQGLQFLFEYFSETQRNKGNFPGRFSGRQFSNSRSEMNVSTLELGDSALYLCASSALTGNNTEAFFGQGTRLTVV.

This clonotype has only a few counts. Here the CDR3 DNA reads TGTGCCAGCAGCTTAGAATGTAGTCGGTCCGAGCAGTTCTTC. It translates to CASSLECSRSEQFF. The chain joins TRBV7-9 to TRBJ2-1, with D unclear. This CDR3 is built from 14 residues. Germline values: CDR1 SEHNR, CDR2 FQNEAQ (reference sequence). Trimming shortened V by 1 base and J by 10 bases, and 14 bases separated the two germline ends. The whole variable domain, remainder taken from reference TRBV7-9 and TRBJ2-1, is DTGVSQNPRHKITKRGQNVTFRCDPISEHNRLYWYRQTLGQGPEFLTYFQNEAQLEKSRLLSDRFSAERPKGSFSTLEIQRTEQGDSAMYLCASSLECSRSEQFFGPGTRLTVL.

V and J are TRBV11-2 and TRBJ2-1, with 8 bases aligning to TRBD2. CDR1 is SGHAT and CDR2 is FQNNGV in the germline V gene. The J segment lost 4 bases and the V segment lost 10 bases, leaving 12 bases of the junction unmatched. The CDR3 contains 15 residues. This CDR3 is CANNLDREGYNEQFF. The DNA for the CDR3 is TGTGCCAACAACTTAGATCGGGAGGGTTACAATGAGCAGTTCTTC.

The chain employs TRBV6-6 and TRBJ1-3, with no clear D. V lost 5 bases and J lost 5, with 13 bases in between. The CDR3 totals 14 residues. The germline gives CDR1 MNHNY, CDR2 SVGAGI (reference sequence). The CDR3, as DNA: TGTGCCAGCAGTCAAAATGAAGCTAGAAACACCATATATTTT. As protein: CASSQNEARNTIYF.

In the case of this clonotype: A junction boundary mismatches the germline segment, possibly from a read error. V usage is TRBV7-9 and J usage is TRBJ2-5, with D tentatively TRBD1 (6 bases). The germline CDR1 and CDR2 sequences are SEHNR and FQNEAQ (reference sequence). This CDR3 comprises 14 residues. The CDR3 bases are TGTGCCGGCAGCTTATCCAGGGGAGAAGAGACCCAGAACTTC. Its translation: CAGSLSRGEETQNF.

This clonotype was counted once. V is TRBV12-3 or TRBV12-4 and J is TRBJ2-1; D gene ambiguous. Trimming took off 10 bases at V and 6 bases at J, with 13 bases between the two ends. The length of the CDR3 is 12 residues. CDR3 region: CANTLVVNEQFF. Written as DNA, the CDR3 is TGTGCCAACACCCTAGTGGTCAATGAGCAGTTCTTC.

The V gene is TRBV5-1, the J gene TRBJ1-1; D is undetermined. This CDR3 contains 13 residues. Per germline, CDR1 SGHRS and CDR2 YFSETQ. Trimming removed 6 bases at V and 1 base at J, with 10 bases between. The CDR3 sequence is CASNLSGNTEAFF. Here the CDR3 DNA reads TGCGCCAGCAACCTGTCGGGGAACACTGAAGCTTTCTTT.

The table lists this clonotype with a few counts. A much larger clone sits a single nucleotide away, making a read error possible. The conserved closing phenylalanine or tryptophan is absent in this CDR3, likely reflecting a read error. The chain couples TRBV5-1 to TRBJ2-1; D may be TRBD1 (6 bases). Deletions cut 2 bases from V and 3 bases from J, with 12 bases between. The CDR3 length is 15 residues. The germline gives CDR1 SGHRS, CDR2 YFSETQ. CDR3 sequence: CASSLTLGGYNEQFL. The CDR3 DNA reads TGCGCCAGCAGCTTAACGCTAGGGGGCTACAATGAGCAGTTCCTC.

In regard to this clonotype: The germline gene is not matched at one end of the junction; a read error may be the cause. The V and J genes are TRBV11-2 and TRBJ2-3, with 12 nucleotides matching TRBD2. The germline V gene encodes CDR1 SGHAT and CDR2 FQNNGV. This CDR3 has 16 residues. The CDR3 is CVSSSGLAGFADTHYF. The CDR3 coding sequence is TGTGTCAGCAGCTCGGGACTAGCGGGCTTCGCGGATACCCATTATTTT.

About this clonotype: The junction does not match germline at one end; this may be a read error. The CDR3 loop is CTSSCSSAGGYTF. CDR3 nucleotide sequence: TGTACCAGCAGTTGCTCGTCGGCGGGAGGTTACACCTTC. V and J are TRBV6-5 and TRBJ1-2, with no clear D. CDR1 is MNHEY, CDR2 SVGAGI, per germline. The CDR3 is 13 residues long.

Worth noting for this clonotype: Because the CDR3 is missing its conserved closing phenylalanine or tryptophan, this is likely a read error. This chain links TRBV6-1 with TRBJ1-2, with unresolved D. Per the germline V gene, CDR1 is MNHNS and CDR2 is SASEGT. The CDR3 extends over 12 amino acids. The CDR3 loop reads CASSTPLYGYTL. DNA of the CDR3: TGTGCCAGCAGTACCCCCCTATATGGTTACACCCTC.

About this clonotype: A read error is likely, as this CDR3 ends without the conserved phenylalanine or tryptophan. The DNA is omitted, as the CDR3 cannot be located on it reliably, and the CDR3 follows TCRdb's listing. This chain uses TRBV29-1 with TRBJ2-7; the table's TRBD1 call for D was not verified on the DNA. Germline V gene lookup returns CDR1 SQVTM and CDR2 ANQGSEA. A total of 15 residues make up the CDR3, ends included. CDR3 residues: CSVEDPGGSFYEQYL.

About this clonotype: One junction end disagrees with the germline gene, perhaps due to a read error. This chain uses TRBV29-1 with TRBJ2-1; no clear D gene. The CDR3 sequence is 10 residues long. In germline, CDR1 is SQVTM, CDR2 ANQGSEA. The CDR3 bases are TGCAGCGTGAACGTATACGAGCGGTTCTTC. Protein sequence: CSVNVYERFF.

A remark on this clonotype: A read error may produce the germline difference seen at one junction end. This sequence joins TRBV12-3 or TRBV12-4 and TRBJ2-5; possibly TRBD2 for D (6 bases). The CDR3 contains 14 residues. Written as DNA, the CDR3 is TGTGCCAGCAGCGGCGGACGGGGGAAAGAGACCCAGTACTTT. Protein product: CASSGGRGKETQYF.

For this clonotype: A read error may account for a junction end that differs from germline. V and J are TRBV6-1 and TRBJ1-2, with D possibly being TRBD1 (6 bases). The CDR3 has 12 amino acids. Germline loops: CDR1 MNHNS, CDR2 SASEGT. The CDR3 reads CASNEGGGRNTF. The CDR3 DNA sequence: TGTGCCAGCAATGAAGGCGGGGGGCGGAACACCTTC.

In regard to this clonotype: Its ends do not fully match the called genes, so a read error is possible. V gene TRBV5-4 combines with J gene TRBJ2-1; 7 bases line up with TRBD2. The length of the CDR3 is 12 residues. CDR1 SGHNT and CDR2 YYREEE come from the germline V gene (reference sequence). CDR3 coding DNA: TGTGCCAGCGGCTGGGGAGGGAATGATCAGTTCTTC. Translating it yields CASGWGGNDQFF.

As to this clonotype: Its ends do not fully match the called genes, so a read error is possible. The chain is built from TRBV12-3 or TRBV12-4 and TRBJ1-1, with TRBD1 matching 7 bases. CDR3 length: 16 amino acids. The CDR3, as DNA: TGTGCCAGCAGTTTATGGTACAGGGGCATGAACACTGAGGCTTTCTTT. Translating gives CASSLWYRGMNTEAFF.

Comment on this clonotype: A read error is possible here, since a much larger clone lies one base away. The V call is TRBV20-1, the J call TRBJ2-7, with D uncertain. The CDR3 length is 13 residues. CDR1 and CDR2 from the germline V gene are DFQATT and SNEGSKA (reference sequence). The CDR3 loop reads CSAQAQSHYEHYF. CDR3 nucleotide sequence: TGCAGTGCTCAAGCTCAATCCCACTACGAGCATTACTTC.

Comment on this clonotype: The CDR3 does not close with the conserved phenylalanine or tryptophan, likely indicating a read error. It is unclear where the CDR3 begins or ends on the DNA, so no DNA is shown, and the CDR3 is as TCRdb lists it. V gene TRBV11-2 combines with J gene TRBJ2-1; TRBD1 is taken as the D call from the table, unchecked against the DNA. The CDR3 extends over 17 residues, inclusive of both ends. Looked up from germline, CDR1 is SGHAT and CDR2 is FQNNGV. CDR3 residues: CASSLDRGGRFYNEQFS.

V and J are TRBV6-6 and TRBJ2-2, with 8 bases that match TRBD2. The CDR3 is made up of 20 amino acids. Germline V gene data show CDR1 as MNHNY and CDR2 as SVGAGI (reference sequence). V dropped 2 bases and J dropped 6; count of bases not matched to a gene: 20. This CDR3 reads CASSYMGSGLVGAKSGELFF. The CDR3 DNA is TGTGCCAGCAGTTACATGGGATCGGGACTAGTGGGAGCTAAGTCCGGGGAGCTGTTTTTT.

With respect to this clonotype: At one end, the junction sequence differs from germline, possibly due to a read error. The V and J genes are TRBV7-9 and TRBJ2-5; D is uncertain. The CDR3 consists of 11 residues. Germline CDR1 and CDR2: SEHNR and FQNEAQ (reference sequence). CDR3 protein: CASSLVETHYF. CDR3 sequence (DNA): TGTGCCAGCAGCTTAGTTGAGACCCACTACTTC.

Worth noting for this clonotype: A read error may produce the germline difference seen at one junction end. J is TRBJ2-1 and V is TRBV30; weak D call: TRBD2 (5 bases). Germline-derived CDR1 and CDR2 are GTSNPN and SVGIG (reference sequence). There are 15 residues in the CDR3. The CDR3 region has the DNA TGTCCCTGGAGTGAACGGTCTAGCCGGGTAAATGAGCAGTTCTTC. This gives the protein CPWSERSSRVNEQFF.

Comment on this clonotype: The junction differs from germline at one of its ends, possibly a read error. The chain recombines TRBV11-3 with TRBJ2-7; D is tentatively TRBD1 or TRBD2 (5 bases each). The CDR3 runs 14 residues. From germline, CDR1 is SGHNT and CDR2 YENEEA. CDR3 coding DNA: TGTGCAAGCAGCCCTGGAAAAGGGGACCACGAGCAGTACTTC. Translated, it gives CASSPGKGDHEQYF. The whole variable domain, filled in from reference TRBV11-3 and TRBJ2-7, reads EAGVVQSPRYKIIEKKQPVAFWCNPISGHNTLYWYLQNLGQGPELLIRYENEEAVDDSQLPKDRFSAERLKGVDSTLKIQPAELGDSAVYLCASSPGKGDHEQYFGPGTRLTVT.

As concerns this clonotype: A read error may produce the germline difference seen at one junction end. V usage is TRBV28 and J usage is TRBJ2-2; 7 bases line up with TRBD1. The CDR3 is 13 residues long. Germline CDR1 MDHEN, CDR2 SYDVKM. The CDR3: CARRRGGTVELFF. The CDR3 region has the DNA TGTGCCCGCAGAAGAGGGGGCACCGTGGAGCTGTTTTTT.

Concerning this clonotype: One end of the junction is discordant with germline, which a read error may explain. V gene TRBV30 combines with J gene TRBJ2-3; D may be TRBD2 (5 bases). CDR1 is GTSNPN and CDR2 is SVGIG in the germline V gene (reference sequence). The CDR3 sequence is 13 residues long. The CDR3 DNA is TGCGCTTGGAGTAGAGGGTACCCAGATACGCAGTATTTT. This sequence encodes CAWSRGYPDTQYF. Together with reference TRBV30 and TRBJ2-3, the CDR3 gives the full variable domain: SQTIHQWPATLVQPVGSPLSLECTVEGTSNPNLYWYRQAAGRGLQLLFYSVGIGQISSEVPQNLSASRPQDRQFILSSKKLLLSDSGFYLCAWSRGYPDTQYFGPGTRLTVL.

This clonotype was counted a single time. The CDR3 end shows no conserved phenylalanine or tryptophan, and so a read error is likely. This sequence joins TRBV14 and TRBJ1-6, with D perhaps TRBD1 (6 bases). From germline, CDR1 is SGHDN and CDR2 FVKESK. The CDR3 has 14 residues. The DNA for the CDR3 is TGTGCTAGCAGCCACTCAGGGGAAAATTCACTCCTCCACTTG. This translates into CASSHSGENSLLHL.

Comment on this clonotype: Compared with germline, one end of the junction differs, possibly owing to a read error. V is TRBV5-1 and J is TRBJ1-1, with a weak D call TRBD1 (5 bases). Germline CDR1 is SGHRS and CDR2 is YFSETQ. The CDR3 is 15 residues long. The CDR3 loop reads CASSLNGGMNIEAFF. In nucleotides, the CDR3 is TGCGCCAGCAGCTTGAACGGGGGGATGAACATTGAAGCTTTCTTT.

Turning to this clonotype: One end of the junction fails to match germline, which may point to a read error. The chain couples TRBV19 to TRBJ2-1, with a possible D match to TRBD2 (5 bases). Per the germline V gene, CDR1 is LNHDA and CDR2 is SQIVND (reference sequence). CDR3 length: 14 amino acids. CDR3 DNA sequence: TGTGCCAGTAGTATGGGGAGCTCCTACAATAAGCAGTTCTTC. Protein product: CASSMGSSYNKQFF.

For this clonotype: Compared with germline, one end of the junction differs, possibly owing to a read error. CDR3 nucleotides: TGTGCCAGCACTATGGTGGATAGCTCCTACAATGAGCGGTTCTTC. Translated, it gives CASTMVDSSYNERFF. V gene TRBV6-1 combines with J gene TRBJ2-1; no clear D gene. The germline CDR1 and CDR2 sequences are MNHNS and SASEGT. The CDR3 loop spans 15 amino acids.